This TCR beta chain was identified during a study of T cells in Graves' hyperthyroidism and ophthalmopathy. There were TCR beta CDR3 regions amplified from RNA transcripts. HTBI primers were the set used in a first-round RT-PCR of the TCR CDR3. One entry per CDR3 protein results from TCRdb running MiXCR on the multiplex PCR reads. The data contain about 840,000 distinct CDR3 sequences, 38% of them singletons. This clonotype was detected only a few times. The CDR3 contains 15 residues. V was clipped by 0 bases and J by 3 bases, with 6 bases between them. The genes are TRBV12-3 or TRBV12-4 and TRBJ1-6; D not certain. The clonotype originates from a man younger than 30 with Graves' hyperthyroidism. The sample consisted of blood. The CDR3 nucleotides read TGTGCCAGCAGTTTAGCGGCAGACTATAATTCACCCCTCCACTTT. Encoded protein: CASSLAADYNSPLHF.